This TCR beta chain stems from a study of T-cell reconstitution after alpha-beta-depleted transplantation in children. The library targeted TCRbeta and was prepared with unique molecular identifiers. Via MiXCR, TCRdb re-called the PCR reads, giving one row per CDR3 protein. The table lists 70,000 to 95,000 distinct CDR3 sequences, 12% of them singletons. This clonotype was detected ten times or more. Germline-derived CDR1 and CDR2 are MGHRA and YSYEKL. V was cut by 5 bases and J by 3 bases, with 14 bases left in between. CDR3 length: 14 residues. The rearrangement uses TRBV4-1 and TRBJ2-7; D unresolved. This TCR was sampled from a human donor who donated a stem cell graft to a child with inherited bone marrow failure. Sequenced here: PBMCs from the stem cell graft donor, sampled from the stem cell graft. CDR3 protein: CASSSMDENYEQYF. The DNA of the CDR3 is TGCGCCAGCAGCTCCATGGACGAAAACTACGAGCAGTACTTC.